The following is a TCR beta chain sequence with its context. Its recognized antigen is unknown. Base qualities were left out, and no much larger clone turns up one base away. This specimen comes from a study of T cell responses to AZD1222 COVID-19 vaccine (dated by TCRdb to the early 2020s). Background on the whole study: AZD1222 recipients with second doses at about 4 weeks or about 12 weeks were pooled, because spike-specific TCR depth and breadth did not differ between schedules. TCR sequencing was performed for approximately 240 trial participants, of whom some 200 were given two doses of AZD1222 and around 25 were given two doses of MenACWY control vaccine. Enrollment into the trials was organized by age into subgroups of 18-55, 56-69 and 70-plus years, and those subgroups contained 148, 28 and 57 TCR-sequenced participants, respectively.

This specimen's time point label, interpreted: baseline before first vaccination. The vaccinee samples were drawn from two UK trials, COV001 and COV002, one of which was a single-blind randomized controlled phase 2/3 trial testing AZD1222 (ChAdOx1 nCoV-19) in healthy adults. For TCRbeta chain sequencing, PBMC samples were collected from trial participants at day 0 and at day 28 after the second dose. CDR1 is given as DFQATT and CDR2 as SNEGSKA, both from the germline V gene (reference sequence). The CDR3 spans 12 residues, from the cysteine through the phenylalanine. The sequence is cut down to CDR3 DNA, 36 bases in frame from base 1. V loses 3 bases, J loses 1 base, and the germline ends lie 6 bases apart. Overall results and qualifications from the work: Conclusions about previously exposed vaccinees are limited, since just five to seven AZD1222 recipients were seropositive for SARS-CoV-2 at baseline. The whole spike protein was spanned by vaccine-associated CD4 TCRs, and dominant responses were seen in regions 160-218 and 743-854. Nearly half of unique spike-specific TCRs reportedly recognized epitopes outside regions mutated in the B.1.351 and B.1.1.7 variants. Most participants were white British and females outnumbered males, and the authors suggested that clonal diversity may have been underestimated. Spike-specific TCR breadth and depth rose significantly after two AZD1222 doses compared with day 0 and with MenACWY recipients. The 56-69-year group was small, and its depth increase did not reach significance, likely because of low power. Because no day 14 peak-response samples were available, the repertoires could be characterized only after the peak T cell response.

The CDR3 regions of human TCRbeta chains were subjected to immunosequencing. In the original analysis: TCRs in the repertoires were matched against a reference library of SARS-CoV-2-specific TCRs that had been generated with the MIRA antigen-specificity platform. Breadth was defined as the fraction of unique TCRs that were SARS-CoV-2-associated, and depth was defined as the fraction of total T cells that were SARS-CoV-2-associated. Using the MIRA data, every spike-specific TCR was mapped to the spike region that the TCR reacted to and assigned to either a CD4 or a CD8 class. Log10-transformed breadth and depth values were compared by one-way ANOVA with Sidak's multiple comparisons tests. The table was pulled from immuneACCESS by TCRdb, which kept in-frame rearrangements only. Such tables lose some clones; where checked, under half of the loss comes from unresolved V genes, and the rest has no known cause. V and J calls and clone size come straight from that table; D and trimming were deduced from the DNA. Across this sample there are about 140,000 clones, with more than 90% seen only once. The ten top clones hold roughly 5.1% of the sample.

The sample was peripheral blood, taken on day 0 of AZD1222 vaccination. This sequence originates from an adult in good health. The V and J segments used are TRBV20-1 and TRBJ1-1, with the D gene call left open. DNA sequence: TGCAGTGCTAGTGACCGGAACACTGAAGCTTTCTTT. It encodes CSASDRNTEAFF.